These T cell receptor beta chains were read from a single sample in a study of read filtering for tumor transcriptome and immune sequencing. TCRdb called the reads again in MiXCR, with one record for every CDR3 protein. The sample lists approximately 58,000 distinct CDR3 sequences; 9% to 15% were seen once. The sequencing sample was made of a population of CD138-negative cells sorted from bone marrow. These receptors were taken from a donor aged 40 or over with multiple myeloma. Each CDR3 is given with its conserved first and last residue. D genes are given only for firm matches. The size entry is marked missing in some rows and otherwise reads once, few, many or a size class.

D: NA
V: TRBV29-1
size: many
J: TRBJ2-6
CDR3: CSVEEAGNSGANVLTF
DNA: TGCAGCGTTGAAGAGGCAGGGAACTCTGGGGCCAACGTCCTGACTTTC

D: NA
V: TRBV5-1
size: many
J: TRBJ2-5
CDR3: CASRGIGSEETQYF
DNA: TGCGCCAGCCGAGGCATAGGGTCGGAAGAGACCCAGTACTTC

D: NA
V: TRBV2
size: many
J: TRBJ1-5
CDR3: CASSFRDLNQPQHF
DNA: TGTGCCAGCAGCTTCCGGGACCTTAATCAGCCCCAGCATTTT

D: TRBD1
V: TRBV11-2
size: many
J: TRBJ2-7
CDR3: CASSSGTGIYEQYF
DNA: TGTGCCAGCAGCTCCGGGACAGGGATCTACGAGCAGTACTTC

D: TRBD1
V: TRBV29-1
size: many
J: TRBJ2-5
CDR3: CSVVGLRDSQETQYF
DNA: TGCAGCGTTGTCGGACTGAGGGACAGCCAAGAGACCCAGTACTTC

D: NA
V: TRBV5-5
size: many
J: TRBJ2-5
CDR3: CASSLGGDLRETQYF
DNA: TGTGCCAGCAGCTTGGGGGGGGACCTCAGGGAGACCCAGTACTTC

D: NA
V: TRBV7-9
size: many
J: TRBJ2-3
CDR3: CASSLYDVSTDTQYF
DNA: TGTGCCAGCAGCTTATATGACGTTAGCACAGATACGCAGTATTTT

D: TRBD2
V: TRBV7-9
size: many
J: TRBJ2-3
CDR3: CASSLSGYTDTQYF
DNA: TGTGCCAGCAGCCTTAGCGGGTACACAGATACGCAGTATTTT

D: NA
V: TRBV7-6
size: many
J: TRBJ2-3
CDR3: CASSLVATSTDTQYF
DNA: TGTGCCAGCAGCTTAGTAGCTACTAGCACAGATACGCAGTATTTT

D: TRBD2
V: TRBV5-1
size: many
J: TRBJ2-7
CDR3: CASSLRTSGSYEQYF
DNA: TGTGCCAGCAGCTTACGGACTAGCGGCTCCTACGAGCAGTACTTC

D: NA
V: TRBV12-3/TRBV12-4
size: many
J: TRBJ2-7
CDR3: CASSLEGVGEQYF
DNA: TGTGCCAGCAGTTTGGAGGGGGTAGGCGAGCAGTACTTC

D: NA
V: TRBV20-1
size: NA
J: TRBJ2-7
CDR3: CSAQVGGPEQYF
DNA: TGCAGTGCCCAGGTTGGAGGGCCTGAGCAGTACTTC

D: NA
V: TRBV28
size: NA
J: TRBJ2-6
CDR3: CASGDTRSGANVLTF
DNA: TGTGCCAGCGGTGACACGCGCTCTGGGGCCAACGTCCTGACTTTC

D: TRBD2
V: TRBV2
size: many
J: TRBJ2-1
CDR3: CASIVRLAGGGYNEQFF
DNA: TGTGCCAGCATCGTCCGACTAGCGGGCGGCGGGTACAATGAGCAGTTCTTC

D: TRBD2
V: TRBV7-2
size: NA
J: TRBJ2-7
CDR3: CASSLVRGRNYEQYF
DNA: TGTGCCAGCAGCTTAGTGCGGGGGAGAAATTACGAGCAGTACTTC

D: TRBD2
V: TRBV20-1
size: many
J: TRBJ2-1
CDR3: CSRGGTSYNEQFF
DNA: TGCAGTCGCGGGGGGACCTCCTACAATGAGCAGTTCTTC

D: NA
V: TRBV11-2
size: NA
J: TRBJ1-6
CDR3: CASSSTFDSYNSPLHF
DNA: TGTGCCAGCAGCTCCACCTTTGACTCCTATAATTCACCCCTCCACTTT

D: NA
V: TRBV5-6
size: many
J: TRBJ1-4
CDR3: CASSRNLRGATNEKLFF
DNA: TGTGCCAGCAGCAGAAACCTGAGGGGGGCGACTAATGAAAAACTGTTTTTT

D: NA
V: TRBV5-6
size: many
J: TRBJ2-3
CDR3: CASNAGQLNTQYF
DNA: TGTGCCAGCAACGCGGGACAGTTAAATACGCAGTATTTT